The 19 T cell receptor beta chains below were found in one sample sequenced in a study of blood T cell repertoires in COVID-19. TCRdb's copy holds only in-frame clones and misses some; the assay was immunoSEQ multiplex PCR. The sample contains 120,000 or so clones, almost 90% of which appear only once. The specimen sequenced was peripheral blood. These receptors all stem from a woman aged 60-75 years with COVID-19, enrolled during active disease.

The CDR3 region has the DNA TGTGCCAGCAGCTCGGACAGGGCTAATTCACCCCTCCACTTT. It encodes CASSSDRANSPLHF. The rearrangement links TRBV7-9 to TRBJ1-6, with TRBD1 identical over 8 bases. V dropped 4 bases and J dropped 6; count of bases not matched to a gene: 2. Germline CDR1 and CDR2: SEHNR and FQNEAQ (reference sequence). CDR3 length equals 14 residues.

The V call is TRBV4-3, the J call TRBJ2-1, with D uncertain. CDR1 and CDR2 (germline): LGHNA, YSLEER. The CDR3 length is 16 residues. V was clipped by 0 bases and J by 0 bases, with 9 bases between them. The CDR3 region is CASSQDFPSSYNEQFF. The CDR3 DNA is TGCGCCAGCAGCCAAGATTTCCCTAGCTCCTACAATGAGCAGTTCTTC.

V gene TRBV9 combines with J gene TRBJ2-2; 11 positions agree with TRBD2. Germline trimming cut 4 bases from V and 1 base from J; bases unmatched to any gene: 6. The germline V gene has CDR1 SGDLS and CDR2 YYNGEE. The CDR3 is made up of 17 amino acids. In DNA, the CDR3 is TGTGCCAGCAGCCACCCCCTAGCGGGGGGGAACACCGGGGAGCTGTTTTTT. Protein sequence: CASSHPLAGGNTGELFF.

This chain uses TRBV19 with TRBJ1-6; D may be TRBD1 (6 bases). Germline V CDR1 and CDR2: LNHDA, SQIVND (reference sequence). The CDR3 is 14 residues long. Trimming removed 0 bases at V and 7 bases at J, with 7 bases between. The CDR3 DNA reads TGTGCCAGTAGTATAGAAGGGGGAAATTCACCCCTCCACTTT. It specifies CASSIEGGNSPLHF. Full variable domain (outside the CDR3, taken from reference TRBV19 and TRBJ1-6): DGGITQSPKYLFRKEGQNVTLSCEQNLNHDAMYWYRQDPGQGLRLIYYSQIVNDFQKGDIAEGYSVSREKKESFPLTVTSAQKNPTAFYLCASSIEGGNSPLHFGNGTRLTVT.

A single count supports this clone. This chain connects TRBV6-6 to TRBJ1-1, with 8 nucleotides matching TRBD1. V dropped 0 bases and J dropped 6; count of bases not matched to a gene: 6. The CDR3 runs 15 residues. CDR1 MNHNY and CDR2 SVGAGI come from the germline V gene (reference sequence). Here the CDR3 DNA reads TGTGCCAGCAGTTACTCGCAGGGGGCTAGGTCTGAAGCTTTCTTT. It specifies CASSYSQGARSEAFF.

The chain couples TRBV19 to TRBJ1-3; 8 nucleotides match TRBD1. Germline V gene sequence: CDR1 LNHDA, CDR2 SQIVND (reference sequence). V gave up 7 bases and J gave up 4 bases; unmatched junction bases: 9. The CDR3 has 15 amino acids. CDR3 DNA sequence: TGTGCCAGTACCCACGCAAGGACAGGGGGAAACACCATATATTTT. Residues: CASTHARTGGNTIYF.

The V call is TRBV6-5, the J call TRBJ1-6; D unresolved. The germline V gene encodes CDR1 MNHEY and CDR2 SVGAGI. CDR3 size: 15 residues. With 6 bases removed from V and 10 bases from J, the gap between germline ends came to 19 bases. For the CDR3, the DNA is TGTGCCAGCAGCCTACTGTCGGGGTCAAGATCACCCCTCCACTTT. Its protein product is CASSLLSGSRSPLHF.

The chain recombines TRBV5-1 with TRBJ1-2, with D possibly TRBD1 on 5 matching bases. V was pared by 4 bases and J by 4 bases, with 17 bases between. There are 15 residues in the CDR3. CDR1 is SGHRS and CDR2 is YFSETQ in the germline V gene. CDR3: CASSPGQGFTYGYTF. The CDR3 coding sequence is TGCGCCAGCAGCCCAGGGCAAGGGTTTACCTATGGCTACACCTTC.

The genes are TRBV12-3 or TRBV12-4 and TRBJ2-1; D is undetermined. There are 12 residues in the CDR3. Deletions cut 5 bases from V and 4 bases from J, with 6 bases between. The DNA for the CDR3 is TGTGCCAGCAGTCCAGGTTACAATGAGCAGTTCTTC. It translates to CASSPGYNEQFF.

This clone was detected only once. V and J are TRBV7-2 and TRBJ1-1, with 11 bases lining up with TRBD1. The CDR3 is made up of 15 amino acids. The junction had 4 bases not matched to a gene; V was cut back by 2 bases and J by 5 bases. The germline V gene has CDR1 SGHTA and CDR2 FQGNSA. CDR3 sequence: CASSLHGTGGTEAFF. The DNA for the CDR3 is TGTGCCAGCAGCTTACATGGGACAGGGGGGACTGAAGCTTTCTTT.

This clone was observed a few times. V usage is TRBV3-1 (or the pseudogene TRBV3-2) and J usage is TRBJ1-1, with D tentatively TRBD1 (5 bases). CDR1 and CDR2 from the germline V gene are LGHDT and YNNKEL (reference sequence). The CDR3 runs 15 residues. V was shortened by 4 bases and J by 1 base, with 13 bases between the two germline ends. For the CDR3, the DNA is TGTGCCAGCAGCCTAAGGGGAGGGAGGAACACTGAAGCTTTCTTT. As protein: CASSLRGGRNTEAFF.

The rearrangement links TRBV10-3 to TRBJ2-7; 8 bases map to TRBD2. CDR1 and CDR2 (germline): ENHRY, SYGVKD. There are 13 residues in the CDR3. The V segment lost 7 bases and the J segment 2 bases; nucleotides outside the gene matches: 4. The CDR3 DNA follows: TGTGCCATCACGGCGGGGGGCACCTACGAGCAGTACTTC. It translates to CAITAGGTYEQYF.

V and J are TRBV6-5 and TRBJ2-7; D gene uncertain. Trimming removed 11 bases at V and 2 bases at J, with 16 bases between. Germline CDR1 is MNHEY and CDR2 is SVGAGI. This CDR3 contains 13 residues. CDR3: CASRVDATYEQYF. Here the CDR3 DNA reads TGTGCCTCAAGAGTCGATGCTACCTACGAGCAGTACTTC.

The rearrangement joins TRBV10-3 to TRBJ1-1, with 8 bases aligning to TRBD1. Germline CDR1 ENHRY, CDR2 SYGVKD. The length of the CDR3 is 14 residues. J was trimmed by 8 bases and V by 6 bases; bases with no gene match: 11. Here the CDR3 reads CAIRPLQGEVEAFF. CDR3 DNA sequence: TGTGCCATCAGGCCTCTACAGGGGGAGGTGGAAGCTTTCTTT.

The chain recombines TRBV19 with TRBJ2-3; a weak D match, TRBD1 (5 bases). Germline CDR1 LNHDA, CDR2 SQIVND (reference sequence). The CDR3 totals 16 residues. Deletions cut 3 bases from V and 2 bases from J, with 15 bases between. This CDR3 is CASSISLRTLTDTQYF. The CDR3 DNA follows: TGTGCCAGTAGTATTTCTCTGCGGACACTCACAGATACGCAGTATTTT. Combining the CDR3 with reference TRBV19 and TRBJ2-3 gives the whole variable domain DGGITQSPKYLFRKEGQNVTLSCEQNLNHDAMYWYRQDPGQGLRLIYYSQIVNDFQKGDIAEGYSVSREKKESFPLTVTSAQKNPTAFYLCASSISLRTLTDTQYFGPGTRLTVL.

V and J are TRBV19 and TRBJ2-3; 13 bases map to TRBD2. Losses at the gene ends were 5 bases for V and 3 bases for J; bases not matched to a gene: 11. The CDR3 spans 18 residues. Germline V gene data show CDR1 as LNHDA and CDR2 as SQIVND (reference sequence). CDR3 protein: CASSHSPRLAGGTDTQYF. As DNA, the CDR3 is TGTGCCAGTAGTCACAGTCCCCGACTAGCGGGGGGAACAGATACGCAGTATTTT.

The V gene is TRBV7-2, the J gene TRBJ2-3; maybe TRBD2 (7 bases). Trimming cost V 7 bases and J 1 base, with 15 bases left between them. Germline V gives CDR1 SGHTA, CDR2 FQGNSA. The CDR3 is made up of 15 amino acids. The CDR3, as DNA: TGTGCCAGCAAGTGGAGGGGGGGCGGCACAGATACGCAGTATTTT. This encodes CASKWRGGGTDTQYF.

The CDR3 DNA reads as TGTGCCAGCAGCCAAGATTGGAGGGGTACCGACGAGCAGTACTTC. The encoded protein is CASSQDWRGTDEQYF. The chain uses TRBV4-2 and TRBJ2-7; TRBD2 is a possible D gene (6 bases). CDR3 size: 15 residues. The germline gives CDR1 LGHNA, CDR2 YNFKEQ. The germline V and J ends were trimmed by 0 bases and 5 bases, with 14 bases remaining between them.

The chain combines TRBV4-3 with TRBJ2-7, with 9 bases identical to TRBD1. Germline trimming cut 3 bases from V and 3 bases from J; bases unmatched to any gene: 3. This CDR3 is 14 amino acids long. Looked up from germline, CDR1 is LGHNA and CDR2 is YSLEER. The CDR3 bases are TGCGCCAGCAGCCACCGGGACAGGGACTACGAGCAGTACTTC. It encodes CASSHRDRDYEQYF.